These T cell receptor beta chains were read from a single sample in a study of T cells in Graves' hyperthyroidism and ophthalmopathy. TCRdb processed the multiplex PCR reads anew with MiXCR; each CDR3 protein has one entry. The sample gives around 580,000 distinct CDR3 sequences, approximately 44% of which show up once; about 8.3% is in the top ten. Sequencing used peripheral blood or thyroid tissue (not recorded which). The receptor source for this set is a woman aged 18-29 years with Graves' hyperthyroidism. Both conserved end residues are part of each CDR3. The order of the fields is J gene, clone size, D gene, V gene, CDR3 protein, CDR3 DNA. The D gene is left open where the match is weak. Part of the rows lack a size; the others show once, few, many or a class for expanded clones.

J gene: TRBJ1-2
clone size: .
D gene: TRBD1
V gene: TRBV24-1
CDR3 protein: CATSDSTGGRGYTF
CDR3 DNA: TGTGCCACCAGTGATTCTACAGGGGGCCGGGGCTACACCTTC

J gene: TRBJ2-5
clone size: many
D gene: TRBD1
V gene: TRBV14
CDR3 protein: CASSQEGWQGARETQYF
CDR3 DNA: TGTGCCAGCAGCCAAGAAGGGTGGCAGGGGGCGAGAGAGACCCAGTACTTC

J gene: TRBJ2-3
clone size: few
D gene: TRBD2
V gene: TRBV5-1
CDR3 protein: CASSSNGLAGDTQYF
CDR3 DNA: TGCGCCAGCAGCTCGAACGGACTAGCAGGAGATACGCAGTATTTT

J gene: TRBJ2-5
clone size: many
D gene: .
V gene: TRBV29-1
CDR3 protein: CSVEVPRRETQYF
CDR3 DNA: TGCAGCGTTGAAGTTCCCCGGAGAGAGACCCAGTACTTC

J gene: TRBJ2-5
clone size: many
D gene: TRBD1
V gene: TRBV10-3
CDR3 protein: CAISEATGEGQETQYF
CDR3 DNA: TGTGCCATCAGTGAAGCGACAGGGGAAGGGCAAGAGACCCAGTACTTC

J gene: TRBJ2-2
clone size: many
D gene: TRBD2
V gene: TRBV7-9
CDR3 protein: CASSLAPRLAGWTGELFF
CDR3 DNA: TGTGCCAGCAGCTTAGCGCCAAGGCTAGCGGGTTGGACCGGGGAGCTGTTTTTT

J gene: TRBJ1-2
clone size: .
D gene: .
V gene: TRBV5-1
CDR3 protein: CASRATDGYTF
CDR3 DNA: TGCGCCAGCAGGGCAACCGATGGCTACACCTTC

J gene: TRBJ1-1
clone size: .
D gene: .
V gene: TRBV10-3
CDR3 protein: CAHQGQREGEAFF
CDR3 DNA: TGTGCTCATCAAGGACAGCGGGAAGGTGAAGCTTTCTTT

J gene: TRBJ1-4
clone size: many
D gene: TRBD1
V gene: TRBV7-9
CDR3 protein: CASSHRQGGNEKLFF
CDR3 DNA: TGTGCCAGCAGCCACCGACAGGGGGGAAATGAAAAACTGTTTTTT

J gene: TRBJ1-2
clone size: .
D gene: .
V gene: TRBV29-1
CDR3 protein: CSVEEMQGYPYGYTF
CDR3 DNA: TGCAGCGTTGAAGAAATGCAGGGATATCCCTATGGCTACACCTTC

J gene: TRBJ1-4
clone size: few
D gene: .
V gene: TRBV27
CDR3 protein: CASSSTSTNEKLFF
CDR3 DNA: TGTGCCAGCAGTTCCACCTCAACTAATGAAAAACTGTTTTTT

J gene: TRBJ2-3
clone size: few
D gene: TRBD2
V gene: TRBV7-2
CDR3 protein: CASSLARAGAFTDTQYF
CDR3 DNA: TGTGCCAGCAGCTTAGCGAGAGCGGGAGCCTTTACAGATACGCAGTATTTT

J gene: TRBJ2-5
clone size: many
D gene: TRBD2
V gene: TRBV6-6
CDR3 protein: CASLRLAGLGTQYF
CDR3 DNA: TGTGCCAGCCTGAGACTAGCGGGATTAGGAACCCAGTACTTC

J gene: TRBJ2-2
clone size: .
D gene: TRBD1
V gene: TRBV4-3
CDR3 protein: CASSPKGQGNSGELFF
CDR3 DNA: TGCGCCAGCAGCCCCAAGGGACAGGGGAATTCCGGGGAGCTGTTTTTT

J gene: TRBJ1-4
clone size: .
D gene: TRBD1
V gene: TRBV5-5
CDR3 protein: CASSLWDRRLNEKLFF
CDR3 DNA: TGTGCCAGCAGCTTGTGGGACAGGCGGCTTAATGAAAAACTGTTTTTT

J gene: TRBJ2-6
clone size: .
D gene: TRBD1
V gene: TRBV15
CDR3 protein: CATSSMTGVANVLTF
CDR3 DNA: TGTGCCACCAGCTCTATGACAGGGGTGGCCAACGTCCTGACTTTC

J gene: TRBJ2-3
clone size: few
D gene: TRBD2
V gene: TRBV7-9
CDR3 protein: CASSRGRETDTQYF
CDR3 DNA: TGTGCCAGCAGCCGCGGGAGGGAGACAGATACGCAGTATTTT

J gene: TRBJ1-2
clone size: many
D gene: .
V gene: TRBV12-3/TRBV12-4
CDR3 protein: CASSPSGVGDYGYTF
CDR3 DNA: TGTGCCAGCAGTCCCTCTGGGGTGGGGGACTATGGCTACACCTTC

J gene: TRBJ2-7
clone size: many
D gene: TRBD2
V gene: TRBV12-3/TRBV12-4
CDR3 protein: CASSSSGSGSIEQYF
CDR3 DNA: TGTGCCAGCAGTTCCTCAGGTAGCGGGAGTATCGAGCAGTACTTC

J gene: TRBJ2-2
clone size: .
D gene: TRBD2
V gene: TRBV29-1
CDR3 protein: CSVEGGLALNTGELFF
CDR3 DNA: TGCAGCGTTGAAGGGGGACTAGCGTTGAACACCGGGGAGCTGTTTTTT

J gene: TRBJ2-6
clone size: .
D gene: TRBD2
V gene: TRBV11-3
CDR3 protein: CASSQSSGRANVLTF
CDR3 DNA: TGCGCCAGCAGCCAAAGTAGCGGGAGGGCCAACGTCCTGACTTTC

J gene: TRBJ1-6
clone size: many
D gene: .
V gene: TRBV7-2
CDR3 protein: CASSFRDGNSPLHF
CDR3 DNA: TGTGCCAGCAGCTTCAGGGATGGTAATTCACCCCTCCACTTT

J gene: TRBJ2-7
clone size: once
D gene: .
V gene: TRBV2
CDR3 protein: CASGAGTYEQYF
CDR3 DNA: TGTGCCAGCGGGGCAGGGACCTACGAGCAGTACTTC

J gene: TRBJ2-2
clone size: .
D gene: TRBD2
V gene: TRBV2
CDR3 protein: CASSERAGGGGELFF
CDR3 DNA: TGTGCCAGCAGTGAACGGGCGGGAGGCGGCGGGGAGCTGTTTTTT

J gene: TRBJ1-2
clone size: .
D gene: .
V gene: TRBV7-3
CDR3 protein: CASSLIGVGYTF
CDR3 DNA: TGTGCCAGCAGCTTAATCGGGGTCGGCTACACCTTC

J gene: TRBJ2-1
clone size: few
D gene: TRBD1
V gene: TRBV29-1
CDR3 protein: CVLGRGHEQFF
CDR3 DNA: TGCGTCCTAGGCAGGGGGCATGAGCAGTTCTTC

J gene: TRBJ1-1
clone size: many
D gene: TRBD1
V gene: TRBV6-5
CDR3 protein: CASSYQGAVEAFF
CDR3 DNA: TGTGCCAGCAGTTACCAGGGGGCGGTTGAAGCTTTCTTT

J gene: TRBJ1-2
clone size: .
D gene: .
V gene: TRBV24-1
CDR3 protein: CATSDHREYGYTF
CDR3 DNA: TGTGCCACCAGTGATCATCGGGAATATGGCTACACCTTC

J gene: TRBJ2-7
clone size: many
D gene: .
V gene: TRBV19
CDR3 protein: CASPSPIRFEQYF
CDR3 DNA: TGTGCCAGCCCGTCCCCAATTAGATTCGAGCAGTACTTC

J gene: TRBJ2-7
clone size: many
D gene: .
V gene: TRBV19
CDR3 protein: CASRGKGSYEQYF
CDR3 DNA: TGTGCCAGTAGGGGGAAGGGTTCCTACGAGCAGTACTTC

J gene: TRBJ1-1
clone size: many
D gene: .
V gene: TRBV20-1
CDR3 protein: CSARDSAGLGTEAFF
CDR3 DNA: TGCAGTGCTAGAGATTCGGCAGGGCTTGGAACTGAAGCTTTCTTT

J gene: TRBJ1-2
clone size: .
D gene: .
V gene: TRBV29-1
CDR3 protein: CSSGRDGYTF
CDR3 DNA: TGCAGCTCAGGCCGGGATGGCTACACCTTC

J gene: TRBJ2-3
clone size: .
D gene: TRBD1
V gene: TRBV12-3/TRBV12-4
CDR3 protein: CASSPLGQGLVDTQYF
CDR3 DNA: TGTGCCAGCAGTCCCCTGGGACAGGGGTTAGTAGATACGCAGTATTTT

J gene: TRBJ2-7
clone size: many
D gene: TRBD1
V gene: TRBV12-3/TRBV12-4
CDR3 protein: CASSTGQGSHEQYF
CDR3 DNA: TGTGCCAGCAGCACGGGACAGGGGTCCCACGAGCAGTACTTC

J gene: TRBJ2-1
clone size: few
D gene: .
V gene: TRBV29-1
CDR3 protein: CSVGATSLNEQFF
CDR3 DNA: TGCAGCGTTGGAGCGACGAGCCTAAATGAGCAGTTCTTC

J gene: TRBJ2-7
clone size: .
D gene: .
V gene: TRBV20-1
CDR3 protein: CSARDASLYEQYF
CDR3 DNA: TGCAGTGCTAGAGATGCTAGCCTCTACGAGCAGTACTTC

J gene: TRBJ2-6
clone size: many
D gene: .
V gene: TRBV3-1
CDR3 protein: CASSQAGADFSGANVLTF
CDR3 DNA: TGTGCCAGCAGCCAAGCCGGGGCAGACTTCTCTGGGGCCAACGTCCTGACTTTC

J gene: TRBJ1-5
clone size: many
D gene: .
V gene: TRBV7-9
CDR3 protein: CASSAGRGNQPQHF
CDR3 DNA: TGTGCCAGCAGCGCAGGCAGGGGAAATCAGCCCCAGCATTTT

J gene: TRBJ1-4
clone size: many
D gene: TRBD1
V gene: TRBV19
CDR3 protein: CASTTPEGQANEKLFF
CDR3 DNA: TGTGCCAGTACCACTCCCGAGGGACAGGCTAATGAAAAACTGTTTTTT

J gene: TRBJ2-5
clone size: once
D gene: TRBD2
V gene: TRBV2
CDR3 protein: CASSPGTSGSPHTDTQYF
CDR3 DNA: TGTGCCAGCAGTCCCGGGACTAGCGGGAGCCCACACACAGATACGCAGTACTTC

J gene: TRBJ1-5
clone size: many
D gene: .
V gene: TRBV10-3
CDR3 protein: CAISESRVGNQPQHF
CDR3 DNA: TGTGCCATCAGTGAGTCAAGGGTAGGGAATCAGCCCCAGCATTTT

J gene: TRBJ1-1
clone size: many
D gene: .
V gene: TRBV7-8
CDR3 protein: CASSLSQGGSTEAFF
CDR3 DNA: TGTGCCAGCAGCTTATCTCAGGGAGGATCCACTGAAGCTTTCTTT

J gene: TRBJ1-1
clone size: .
D gene: .
V gene: TRBV10-3
CDR3 protein: CAIRSWRGEDTEAFF
CDR3 DNA: TGTGCCATCAGGAGCTGGAGGGGCGAAGACACTGAAGCTTTCTTT

J gene: TRBJ2-7
clone size: many
D gene: .
V gene: TRBV14
CDR3 protein: CASSQINDLRAYEQYF
CDR3 DNA: TGTGCCAGCAGCCAAATCAATGACCTCCGCGCCTACGAGCAGTACTTC

J gene: TRBJ2-1
clone size: few
D gene: TRBD1
V gene: TRBV7-9
CDR3 protein: CASSLGDSDNEQFF
CDR3 DNA: TGTGCCAGCAGCTTAGGGGACAGCGACAATGAGCAGTTCTTC

J gene: TRBJ2-2
clone size: .
D gene: TRBD2
V gene: TRBV7-3
CDR3 protein: CASSEGLAGVNTGELFF
CDR3 DNA: TGTGCCAGCAGTGAAGGGCTAGCGGGAGTAAACACCGGGGAGCTGTTTTTT

J gene: TRBJ1-4
clone size: .
D gene: .
V gene: TRBV7-2
CDR3 protein: CASSRDTNEKLFF
CDR3 DNA: TGTGCCAGCAGCCGGGACACTAATGAAAAACTGTTTTTT

J gene: TRBJ1-4
clone size: .
D gene: .
V gene: TRBV2
CDR3 protein: CASSPERGNEKLFF
CDR3 DNA: TGTGCCAGCAGCCCCGAAAGGGGTAATGAAAAACTGTTTTTT

J gene: TRBJ2-3
clone size: few
D gene: TRBD2
V gene: TRBV7-8
CDR3 protein: CASSSSGRARDTQYF
CDR3 DNA: TGTGCCAGCAGCTCTAGCGGGAGGGCCCGAGATACGCAGTATTTT

J gene: TRBJ2-7
clone size: once
D gene: .
V gene: TRBV20-1
CDR3 protein: CSAEGEGTLEQYF
CDR3 DNA: TGCAGTGCTGAGGGTGAGGGGACCCTGGAGCAGTACTTC

J gene: TRBJ1-2
clone size: .
D gene: TRBD1
V gene: TRBV10-3
CDR3 protein: CAISEWGQGTYGYTF
CDR3 DNA: TGTGCCATCAGTGAGTGGGGACAGGGGACCTATGGCTACACCTTC

J gene: TRBJ2-7
clone size: many
D gene: .
V gene: TRBV2
CDR3 protein: CASSRFGESYEQYF
CDR3 DNA: TGTGCCAGCTCGCGATTCGGCGAGTCCTACGAGCAGTACTTC

J gene: TRBJ1-1
clone size: .
D gene: .
V gene: TRBV29-1
CDR3 protein: CSVEGVNTEAFF
CDR3 DNA: TGCAGCGTCGAGGGGGTGAACACTGAAGCTTTCTTT

J gene: TRBJ2-7
clone size: many
D gene: TRBD1
V gene: TRBV6-2/TRBV6-3
CDR3 protein: CASRNRGDSGYEQYF
CDR3 DNA: TGTGCCAGCAGAAACAGGGGAGATTCGGGATACGAGCAGTACTTC

J gene: TRBJ1-2
clone size: once
D gene: .
V gene: TRBV29-1
CDR3 protein: CSVVWGGYTF
CDR3 DNA: TGCAGCGTTGTTTGGGGCGGCTACACCTTC

J gene: TRBJ2-2
clone size: .
D gene: TRBD2
V gene: TRBV29-1
CDR3 protein: CSRSGRADTGELFF
CDR3 DNA: TGCAGCCGTAGCGGGAGGGCCGACACCGGGGAGCTGTTTTTT